Listed here are 19 T cell receptor beta chains from one sample, sequenced in a study of CD8 T cells in Susac syndrome (dated by TCRdb to between 2017 and 2020). The library was made by the immunoSEQ multiplex PCR assay. RNA was extracted using the RNeasy kit, and about 0.5 to 1 ug of the RNA was reverse transcribed with random hexamers. TCRdb handled the public reads itself, with Q25 trimming in fastp and clone calling in MiXCR, and kept productive beta chains. Under each unique CDR3 protein, matching rows form one entry showing the most common genes and DNA. Within this sample are a few hundred thousand distinct CDR3 sequences, with about 95% of them counted one time only. Clones ranked in the top ten supply 0.095% of the sample. Material for sequencing was CD4+ T cells from PBMCs. The receptors originated from a human donor with multiple sclerosis.

The gene calls are TRBV15 and TRBJ2-7; 11 positions agree with TRBD2. The CDR3 spans 17 residues. The J segment lost 6 bases and the V segment lost 0 bases, leaving 10 bases of the junction unmatched. Germline CDR1 LNHNV, CDR2 YYDKDF (reference sequence). For the CDR3, the DNA is TGTGCCACCAGCAGAGATCTCACGGGACTAGCGGATGCCGAGCAGTACTTC. This encodes CATSRDLTGLADAEQYF. Using reference TRBV15 and TRBJ2-7 for the parts outside the CDR3, the full variable domain is DAMVIQNPRYQVTQFGKPVTLSCSQTLNHNVMYWYQQKSSQAPKLLFHYYDKDFNNEADTPDNFQSRRPNTSFCFLDIRSPGLGDTAMYLCATSRDLTGLADAEQYFGPGTRLTVT.

The CDR3 bases are TGTGCCAGCAGCCAAGATATCATGTCGGCGGGAGGGCACAATGAGCAGTTCTTC. It codes for CASSQDIMSAGGHNEQFF. The chain has TRBV3-1 and TRBJ2-1, with 9 bases identical to TRBD2. The V segment lost 0 bases and the J segment 5 bases; nucleotides outside the gene matches: 11. The germline V gene encodes CDR1 LGHDT and CDR2 YNNKEL (reference sequence). This CDR3 contains 18 residues.

The chain carries TRBV7-9 and TRBJ2-3, with TRBD2 identical over 8 bases. V was pared by 6 bases and J by 0 bases, with 11 bases of the junction left unmatched. This CDR3 is built from 17 residues. CDR1 and CDR2 (germline): SEHNR, FQNEAQ (reference sequence). The CDR3 is CASSPWRASGSTDTQYF. As DNA, the CDR3 is TGTGCCAGCAGTCCCTGGCGGGCTAGCGGGAGCACAGATACGCAGTATTTT.

This chain links TRBV30 with TRBJ2-7, with unresolved D. Trimming left V 4 bases short and J 2 bases short, with 6 bases between. Germline V gene data show CDR1 as GTSNPN and CDR2 as SVGIG (reference sequence). The CDR3 is 11 amino acids. CDR3: CAWISAYEQYF. The DNA for the CDR3 is TGTGCCTGGATATCTGCCTACGAGCAGTACTTC.

The chain has TRBV24-1 and TRBJ1-1; TRBD1 agrees at 8 bases. The CDR3 spans 13 residues. The germline CDR1 and CDR2 sequences are KGHDR and SFDVKD. V lost 5 bases, J lost 7 bases, and 5 bases stayed unmatched. In DNA, the CDR3 is TGTGCCACCAGTGCGGCAGGGGGCCGTGAAGCTTTCTTT. Amino acid sequence: CATSAAGGREAFF.

J is TRBJ2-5 and V is TRBV29-1; D not resolved. This CDR3 has 14 amino acids. V lost 5 bases and J 1 base, leaving 14 bases between the germline ends. Germline CDR1 reads SQVTM; CDR2 reads ANQGSEA. CDR3 bases: TGCAGCGTTAGGCAAAGGGCTATCCAAGAGACCCAGTACTTC. Translating it yields CSVRQRAIQETQYF.

The J gene is TRBJ1-1, the V gene TRBV28; D remains ambiguous. The germline V and J ends were trimmed by 10 bases and 0 bases, with 6 bases remaining between them. There are 11 residues in the CDR3. Germline V gene lookup returns CDR1 MDHEN and CDR2 SYDVKM. The CDR3 DNA reads as TGTGCCACCCTGATGAACACTGAAGCTTTCTTT. Translation gives CATLMNTEAFF.

The chain links TRBV2 to TRBJ1-6; 8 nucleotides align to TRBD1. Germline V gene sequence: CDR1 SNHLY, CDR2 FYNNEI. The CDR3 sequence is 14 residues long. Trimming cost V 5 bases and J 9 bases; bases outside gene matches: 6. The CDR3 coding sequence is TGTGCCAGCAGTCGACAGGGGCTGGGTTCACCCCTCCACTTT. This translates into CASSRQGLGSPLHF.

The chain combines TRBV5-1 with TRBJ1-1; 7 nucleotides align to TRBD1. From germline, CDR1 is SGHRS and CDR2 YFSETQ. Unmatched junction bases numbered 9, after V lost 3 bases and J lost 4 bases. The length of the CDR3 is 15 residues. CDR3 in amino acids: CASSWRTGRGTEAFF. In DNA, the CDR3 is TGCGCCAGCAGCTGGAGGACAGGTCGGGGCACTGAAGCTTTCTTT.

This chain uses TRBV28 with TRBJ2-3; D unresolved. CDR3 size: 11 residues. Germline CDR1 is MDHEN and CDR2 is SYDVKM. The ends were cut back, 6 bases at V and 5 bases at J, with 6 bases in the middle. The CDR3: CASRMQDTQYF. Written as DNA, the CDR3 is TGTGCCAGCAGGATGCAAGATACGCAGTATTTT. Full variable domain (outside the CDR3, taken from reference TRBV28 and TRBJ2-3): DVKVTQSSRYLVKRTGEKVFLECVQDMDHENMFWYRQDPGLGLRLIYFSYDVKMKEKGDIPEGYSVSREKKERFSLILESASTNQTSMYLCASRMQDTQYFGPGTRLTVL.

J is TRBJ1-1 and V is TRBV2, with a tentative D call TRBD1 (5 bases). The germline gives CDR1 SNHLY, CDR2 FYNNEI. The germline V and J ends were trimmed by 4 bases and 8 bases, with 17 bases remaining between them. The CDR3 runs 14 residues. CDR3 nucleotides: TGTGCCAGCAGTGCAGAGTCAGGGAAATTCGAAGCTTTCTTT. Translating gives CASSAESGKFEAFF.

The rearrangement uses TRBV28 and TRBJ2-1; D is possibly TRBD2 (5 bases). The germline V gene has CDR1 MDHEN and CDR2 SYDVKM. Trimming took 6 bases from V and 5 from J, leaving 11 bases between them. The CDR3 is 13 amino acids. The CDR3 reads CASRSGFDNEQFF. The CDR3 DNA reads as TGTGCCAGCAGATCGGGGTTCGACAATGAGCAGTTCTTC. The whole variable domain, filled in from reference TRBV28 and TRBJ2-1, reads DVKVTQSSRYLVKRTGEKVFLECVQDMDHENMFWYRQDPGLGLRLIYFSYDVKMKEKGDIPEGYSVSREKKERFSLILESASTNQTSMYLCASRSGFDNEQFFGPGTRLTVL.

The rearrangement joins TRBV20-1 to TRBJ2-3, with no clear D. The CDR3 runs 12 residues. The ends were cut back, 0 bases at V and 5 bases at J, with 6 bases in the middle. CDR1 is DFQATT, CDR2 SNEGSKA, per germline (reference sequence). For the CDR3, the DNA is TGCAGTGCTAGAGATAACAGAGATACGCAGTATTTT. This codes for CSARDNRDTQYF.

This clonotype was observed once. The CDR3 DNA reads TGTGCCACCAGTGATTTGGGACAGTTGTACTTC. It codes for CATSDLGQLYF. The chain uses TRBV24-1 and TRBJ2-7, with a weak D call TRBD1 (6 bases). The CDR3 spans 11 residues. Germline loops: CDR1 KGHDR, CDR2 SFDVKD. Trimming pared 0 bases from V and 12 bases from J, leaving 8 bases between.

The V gene is TRBV4-1, the J gene TRBJ1-3; TRBD1 matches 7 bases. This CDR3 has 16 amino acids. Germline CDR1 MGHRA, CDR2 YSYEKL. Losses at the gene ends were 2 bases for V and 0 bases for J; bases not matched to a gene: 4. The CDR3 sequence is CASSQRTGVSGNTIYF. The CDR3 DNA follows: TGCGCCAGCAGCCAACGGACAGGAGTCTCTGGAAACACCATATATTTT.

The chain carries TRBV30 and TRBJ1-5; 10 bases match TRBD1. The germline V gene has CDR1 GTSNPN and CDR2 SVGIG (reference sequence). This CDR3 is built from 13 residues. The ends lost 5 bases at V and 5 bases at J; junction bases unmatched: 3. CDR3 region: CAWGQGDDQPQHF. DNA for the CDR3: TGTGCCTGGGGACAGGGGGATGATCAGCCCCAGCATTTT.

This rearrangement joins TRBV9 to TRBJ1-4; D gene uncertain. Trimming left V 0 bases short and J 5 bases short, with 5 bases between. Germline V gives CDR1 SGDLS, CDR2 YYNGEE. The CDR3 length is 13 residues. In nucleotides, the CDR3 is TGTGCCAGCAGCGTAGAAGGGAATGAAAAACTGTTTTTT. Translating gives CASSVEGNEKLFF.

The chain combines TRBV20-1 with TRBJ1-5; possibly TRBD1 for D (5 bases). The CDR3 runs 16 residues. Germline V gene sequence: CDR1 DFQATT, CDR2 SNEGSKA (reference sequence). V was cut by 0 bases and J by 5 bases, with 17 bases left in between. The CDR3 DNA sequence: TGCAGTGCTAGAGACCAAACAAGAAAAGGGGATCAGCCCCAGCATTTT. Its protein is CSARDQTRKGDQPQHF.

The CDR3 loop is CASRAVPSYEQYF. The CDR3 DNA reads TGTGCCAGCAGAGCCGTGCCATCCTACGAGCAGTACTTC. J is TRBJ2-7 and V is TRBV27, with D unresolved. This CDR3 region has 13 residues. CDR1 is MNHEY, CDR2 SMNVEV, per germline (reference sequence). V gave up 6 bases and J gave up 1 base, with 10 bases separating them.